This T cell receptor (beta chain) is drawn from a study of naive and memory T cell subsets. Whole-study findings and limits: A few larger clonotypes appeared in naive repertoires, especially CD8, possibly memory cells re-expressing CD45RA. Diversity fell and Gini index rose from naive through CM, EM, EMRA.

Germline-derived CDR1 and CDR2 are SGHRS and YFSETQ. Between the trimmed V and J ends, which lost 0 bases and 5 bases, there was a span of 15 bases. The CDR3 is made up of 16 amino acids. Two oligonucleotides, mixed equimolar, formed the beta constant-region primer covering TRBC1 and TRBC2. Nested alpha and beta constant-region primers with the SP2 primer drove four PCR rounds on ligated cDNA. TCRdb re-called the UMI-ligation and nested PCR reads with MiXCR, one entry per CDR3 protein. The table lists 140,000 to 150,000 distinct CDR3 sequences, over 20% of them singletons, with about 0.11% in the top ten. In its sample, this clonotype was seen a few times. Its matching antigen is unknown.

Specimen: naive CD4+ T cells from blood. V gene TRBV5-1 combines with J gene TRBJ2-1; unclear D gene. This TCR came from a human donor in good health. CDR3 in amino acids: CASSLAGLVGHNEQFF. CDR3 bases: TGCGCCAGCAGCTTGGCCGGGCTAGTCGGGCACAATGAGCAGTTCTTC.